What follows are 3 T cell receptor beta chains derived from one specimen sequenced in a study of T cells in Graves' hyperthyroidism and ophthalmopathy. RNA transcripts gave rise to amplified TCR beta CDR3 regions. HTBI primers were used for first-round RT-PCR of the TCR CDR3. TCRdb reprocessed the multiplex PCR reads via MiXCR and lists one record per CDR3 protein. The sample shows 450,000 to 500,000 distinct CDR3 sequences, about 20% of them seen only once. The material sequenced was blood. These receptors were collected from a woman in her sixties or seventies with Graves' ophthalmopathy.

The chain uses TRBV20-1 and TRBJ2-2; D possibly corresponds to TRBD2 (7 bases). Deletions cut 2 bases from V and 2 bases from J, with 18 bases between. This CDR3 region has 17 residues. Germline V gives CDR1 DFQATT, CDR2 SNEGSKA (reference sequence). The DNA for the CDR3 is TGCAGTGCTAGAACCCCGGGCGGGGGCGCCAACACCGGGGAGCTGTTTTTT. It specifies CSARTPGGGANTGELFF.

For this clonotype: One junction end disagrees with the germline gene, perhaps due to a read error. The chain is built from TRBV6-2 or TRBV6-3 and TRBJ2-2; the D gene is possibly TRBD1 (8 bases). The CDR3 sequence is 14 residues long. Germline lookup yields CDR1 MNHEY and CDR2 SVGEGT. CDR3 bases: TGTGCCAGCAAACAGGGGGGGAACGCCGGGGAGCTGTTTTTT. It is translated as CASKQGGNAGELFF.

The rearrangement joins TRBV7-2 to TRBJ2-5, with unresolved D. Germline lookup yields CDR1 SGHTA and CDR2 FQGNSA. This CDR3 region has 17 residues. The germline V and J ends were trimmed by 1 base and 3 bases, with 18 bases remaining between them. The DNA for the CDR3 is TGTGCCAGCAGCTTAGATTCGGGCGGATCGCGGAAAGAGACCCAGTACTTC. Translating gives CASSLDSGGSRKETQYF.